One and the same sample provided the 7 T cell receptor beta chains below, sequenced in a study of T cell responses to AZD1222 COVID-19 vaccine. Clones were read by immunoSEQ multiplex PCR, and TCRdb kept only the in-frame ones, dropping some. The sample shows around 130,000 clones, approximately 85% of them seen only once. The sequencing here drew on peripheral blood, taken on day 0 of AZD1222 vaccination. The receptors were sampled from an adult in good health.

The V and J genes are TRBV24-1 and TRBJ1-1; the D is unclear. Deletions cut 4 bases from V and 5 bases from J, with 4 bases between. Germline V gives CDR1 KGHDR, CDR2 SFDVKD. The CDR3 has 11 amino acids. The CDR3 DNA reads as TGTGCCACCAGTGAGGGGACTGAAGCTTTCTTT. This sequence encodes CATSEGTEAFF.

V usage is TRBV30 and J usage is TRBJ1-1, with D possibly TRBD1 on 5 matching bases. V was shortened by 4 bases and J by 4 bases, with 13 bases between the two germline ends. This CDR3 spans 13 amino acids. Germline-derived CDR1 and CDR2 are GTSNPN and SVGIG (reference sequence). The CDR3 loop is CAWTGLTLTEAFF. The CDR3 nucleotides are TGTGCCTGGACGGGACTCACTCTCACTGAAGCTTTCTTT. Full variable domain (outside the CDR3, taken from reference TRBV30 and TRBJ1-1): SQTIHQWPATLVQPVGSPLSLECTVEGTSNPNLYWYRQAAGRGLQLLFYSVGIGQISSEVPQNLSASRPQDRQFILSSKKLLLSDSGFYLCAWTGLTLTEAFFGQGTRLTVV.

This clone was seen only a few times. The chain joins TRBV12-3 or TRBV12-4 to TRBJ2-1, with D uncertain. The CDR3 contains 13 residues. Between the trimmed V and J ends, which lost 1 base and 10 bases, there was a span of 11 bases. For the CDR3, the DNA is TGTGCCAGCAGTTTAGGGCTTCGTGGAGAGCAGTTCTTC. Translation gives CASSLGLRGEQFF.

This chain links TRBV6-5 with TRBJ2-2; 7 positions agree with TRBD1. With 5 bases clipped from V and 2 bases from J, the junction kept 5 bases outside the gene matches. The CDR3 is 15 amino acids. CDR1 and CDR2 (germline): MNHEY, SVGAGI. Written as DNA, the CDR3 is TGTGCCAGCAGTACCGGGACAGACAACACCGGGGAGCTGTTTTTT. Translated, it gives CASSTGTDNTGELFF.

This chain connects TRBV6-5 to TRBJ1-3; 7 bases match TRBD1. Germline V gene data show CDR1 as MNHEY and CDR2 as SVGAGI. The CDR3 runs 15 residues. The J segment lost 1 base and the V segment lost 6 bases, leaving 6 bases of the junction unmatched. In DNA, the CDR3 is TGTGCCAGCAGCCCCGACAGGGCATCTGGAAACACCATATATTTT. It yields the protein CASSPDRASGNTIYF.

The chain links TRBV18 to TRBJ1-5, with D possibly being TRBD1 (5 bases). The CDR3 runs 15 residues. V was clipped by 5 bases and J by 5 bases, with 16 bases between them. CDR1 is KGHSH and CDR2 is LQKENI in the germline V gene. As DNA, the CDR3 is TGTGCCAGCTCATTGGCCAGGGCGGATTATCAGCCCCAGCATTTT. It is translated as CASSLARADYQPQHF.

The rearrangement uses TRBV27 and TRBJ2-7, with D hard to call. V was shortened by 5 bases and J by 0 bases, with 8 bases between the two germline ends. The CDR3 is made up of 13 amino acids. Germline V gene sequence: CDR1 MNHEY, CDR2 SMNVEV (reference sequence). This CDR3 reads CASSPSYSYEQYF. CDR3 sequence (DNA): TGTGCCAGCAGTCCCTCGTACTCCTACGAGCAGTACTTC.